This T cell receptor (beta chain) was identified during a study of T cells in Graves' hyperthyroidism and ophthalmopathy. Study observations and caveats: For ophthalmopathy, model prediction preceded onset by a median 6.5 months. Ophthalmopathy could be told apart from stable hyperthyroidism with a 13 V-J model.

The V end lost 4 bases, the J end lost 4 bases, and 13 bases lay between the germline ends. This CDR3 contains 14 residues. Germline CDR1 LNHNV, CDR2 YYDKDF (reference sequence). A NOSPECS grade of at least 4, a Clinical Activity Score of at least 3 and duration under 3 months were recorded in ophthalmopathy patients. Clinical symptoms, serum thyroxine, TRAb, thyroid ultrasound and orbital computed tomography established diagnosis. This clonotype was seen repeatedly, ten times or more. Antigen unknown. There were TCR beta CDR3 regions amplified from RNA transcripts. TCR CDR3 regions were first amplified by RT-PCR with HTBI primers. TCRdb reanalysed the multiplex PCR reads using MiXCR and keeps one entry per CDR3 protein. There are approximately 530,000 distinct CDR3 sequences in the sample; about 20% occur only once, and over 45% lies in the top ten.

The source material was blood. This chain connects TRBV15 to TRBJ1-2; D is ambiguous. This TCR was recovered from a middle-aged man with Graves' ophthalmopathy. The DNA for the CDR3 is TGTGCCACCAGCACCGGGTGGGGTGGCTATGGCTACACCTTC. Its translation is CATSTGWGGYGYTF.